Sequencing of this T cell receptor (beta chain) was carried out in a study of cytotoxic CD8 clonotypes in ibrutinib-treated CLL. In the case of this clone: Its specificity is unknown.

Only in-frame clones appear in the TCRdb table, and some are missing; sequencing was by immunoSEQ multiplex PCR. The data hold about 250,000 clones, with about three quarters observed a single time. General study findings and limits: Clonality increased with ibrutinib response but returned toward baseline at progression. Samples from sustained-remission and progressing patients were taken at different times.

Germline V gene data show CDR1 as MNHEY and CDR2 as SVGAGI. The CDR3 extends over 15 amino acids. V shed 2 bases, J shed 6 bases, and the junction held 4 bases outside the gene matches. The V and J genes are TRBV6-5 and TRBJ2-1; 10 bases are a match to TRBD2. The clonotype was recovered from a human donor with chronic lymphocytic leukemia. Sequenced material: PBMCs, taken after 24 months of ibrutinib treatment. CDR3 residues: CASSYGLAGVNEQFF. The CDR3 bases are TGTGCCAGCAGTTACGGTCTAGCGGGAGTCAATGAGCAGTTCTTC.